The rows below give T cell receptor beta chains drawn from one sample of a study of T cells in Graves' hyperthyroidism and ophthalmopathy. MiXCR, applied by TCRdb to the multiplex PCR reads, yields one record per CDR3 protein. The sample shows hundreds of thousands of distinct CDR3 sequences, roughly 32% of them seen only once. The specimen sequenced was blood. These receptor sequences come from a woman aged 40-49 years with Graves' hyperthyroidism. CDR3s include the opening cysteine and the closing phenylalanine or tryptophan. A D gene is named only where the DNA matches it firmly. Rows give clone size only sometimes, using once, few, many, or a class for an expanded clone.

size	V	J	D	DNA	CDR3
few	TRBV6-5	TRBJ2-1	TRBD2	TGTGCCAGCAGTCCTATAGCGGGGGGGCAGTTCTTC	CASSPIAGGQFF
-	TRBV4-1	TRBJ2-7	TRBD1	TGCGCCAGCAGCCAAGAGGACAGGGAATTTGACGAGCAGTACTTC	CASSQEDREFDEQYF
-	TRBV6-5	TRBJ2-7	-	TGTGCCAGCAGTTATGTTCCTTTCTCCTACGAGCAGTACTTC	CASSYVPFSYEQYF
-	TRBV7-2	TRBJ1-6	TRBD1	TGTGCTAGGGACATGCGAGGGGGCTCGGGTTCACCCCTCCACTTT	CARDMRGGSGSPLHF
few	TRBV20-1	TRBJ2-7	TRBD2	TGCAGTGCTAGACACCCGGGACTAGAGCTTTACGAGCAGTACTTC	CSARHPGLELYEQYF
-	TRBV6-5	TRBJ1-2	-	TGTGCCAGCAGTTACGTCCAGGGACCAAACTATGGCTACACCTTC	CASSYVQGPNYGYTF
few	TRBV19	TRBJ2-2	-	TGTGCCAGTAGTATTGGGTCCTATGACGCCGGGGAGCTGTTTTTT	CASSIGSYDAGELFF
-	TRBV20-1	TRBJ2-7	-	TGCAGTGCTAGTCCGATTCCTACTACGTGGGAGCAGTACTTC	CSASPIPTTWEQYF
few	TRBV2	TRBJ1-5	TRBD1	TGTGCCAGCAGTTCACAGGGGGAAACAAATCAGCCCCAGCATTTT	CASSSQGETNQPQHF
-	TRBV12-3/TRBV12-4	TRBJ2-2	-	TGTGCCAGCAGTGGACGGGTGTGGGGGGAGGTTCGGCCCGGGGAGCTGTTTTTT	CASSGRVWGEVRPGELFF
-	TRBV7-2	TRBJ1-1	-	TGTGCCAGCAGCTTAGGGTTAGATCGTGAAGCTTTCTTT	CASSLGLDREAFF
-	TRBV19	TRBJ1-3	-	TGTGCCAGTAAAGCGTCTGGAAACACCATATATTTT	CASKASGNTIYF
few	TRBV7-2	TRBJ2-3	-	TGTGCCAGCAGCTTAGGCCCCCCGAAGTATTTT	CASSLGPPKYF
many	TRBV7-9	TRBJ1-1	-	TGTGCCAGCAGCTTAGAAGGAGGGCGGACTGAAGCTTTCTTT	CASSLEGGRTEAFF
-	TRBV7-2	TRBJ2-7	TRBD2	TGTGCCAGCGGCCCCCTTGGGGGGGAGGGCTCCTACGAGCAGTACTTC	CASGPLGGEGSYEQYF
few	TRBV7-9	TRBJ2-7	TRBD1	TGTGCCAGCAGCCAAGCTGCAGGGGGAGAAAATGCATACTTC	CASSQAAGGENAYF
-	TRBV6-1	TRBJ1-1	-	TGTGCCAGCAGTCAGACAGTTTACACTGAAGCTTTCTTT	CASSQTVYTEAFF
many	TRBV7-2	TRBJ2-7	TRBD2	TGTGCCAGCAGCTTCACGGGGGGAAGGTACGAGCAGTACTTC	CASSFTGGRYEQYF
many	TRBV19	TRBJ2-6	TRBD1	TGTGCCAGTAAACAGGGGGGACTGAAGAGCTCTGGGGCCAACGTCCTGACTTTC	CASKQGGLKSSGANVLTF
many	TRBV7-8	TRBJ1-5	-	TGTGCCAGCAGCTTCACACCCAGCAATCAGCCCCAGCATTTT	CASSFTPSNQPQHF
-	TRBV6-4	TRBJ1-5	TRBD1	TGTGCCAGCAGTGACGGGGACAGGGGTCCCAATAGCAATCAGCCCCAGCATTTT	CASSDGDRGPNSNQPQHF
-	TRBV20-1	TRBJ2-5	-	TGCAGTGCTAGTAGCCAGGTGGGGAATCAGCCCCAGTACTTC	CSASSQVGNQPQYF
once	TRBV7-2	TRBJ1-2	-	TGTGCCAGCCTAGGGGGGTGGGAAGCTAACTATGGCTACACCTTC	CASLGGWEANYGYTF
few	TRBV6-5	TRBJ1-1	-	TGTGCCAGCAGTCGTCTAGGACGCGGCGCTGAAGCTTTCTTT	CASSRLGRGAEAFF
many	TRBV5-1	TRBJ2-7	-	TGCGCCAGCAGCTTTGGGGTAACGGGGAGCCCGGTGGGCGAGCAGTACTTC	CASSFGVTGSPVGEQYF
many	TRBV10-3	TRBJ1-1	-	TGTGCCATCAGCAGTAGGACAGAGAACACTGAAGCTTTCTTT	CAISSRTENTEAFF
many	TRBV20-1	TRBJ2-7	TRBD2	TGCAGTGCTCCGACTAGCGGAGATACCTACGAGCAGTACTTC	CSAPTSGDTYEQYF
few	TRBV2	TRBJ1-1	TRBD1	TGTGCCAGCAATAGGGGCGGACAGGGTTGGGGTGAAGCTTTCTTT	CASNRGGQGWGEAFF